This note documents a single TCR beta chain sequence. The antigen remains unidentified. This record comes from a study of shared clonotypes between healthy human individuals. Across the whole study: Per donor, three plates held CD4 naive cells, three held CD4 memory, two held CD8 naive and one held CD8 memory. Study-level points and caveats: Rarefaction demonstrated incomplete sorted-subset sequencing despite large depth. Naive subsets generally exceeded memory subsets in estimated richness.

Donors had no recently reported acute infections or vaccinations and were HIV-negative. Germline V lookup: CDR1 SGDLS, CDR2 YYNGEE. The V and J ends lost 0 bases and 4 bases, in that order; junction bases with no gene match: 7. This CDR3 region has 15 residues. The method was immunoSEQ multiplex PCR; TCRdb's version includes in-frame clones alone and lacks a portion of them. The sample lists 1,500,000 or so clones; 98% to 99% were seen once. This chain links TRBV9 with TRBJ2-7; 7 nucleotides agree with TRBD2. Specimen: naive CD4+ T cells sorted from blood. Documented subset: CD45RA+ positively selected. This sequence originates from a young man in good health. CDR3: CASSVGASGEYEQYF. The CDR3 region has the DNA TGTGCCAGCAGCGTAGGGGCTAGCGGAGAATACGAGCAGTACTTC.